The clone carrying this T cell receptor beta chain was counted only a few times. The antigen is not known. The authors reverse transcribed all of the isolated RNA, so sequencing captured expressed TCRB transcripts. Assay used: immunoSEQ multiplex PCR; TCRdb lists only in-frame clones, some missing. The profile shows 310,000 or so clones, 6.5% to 10% of them singletons. One heparinised draw of blood, averaging about 120 mL, came from each donor. This sample is drawn from a study of beta chain features in type 1 diabetes. The CDR3 has 15 amino acids. V lost 5 bases to trimming and J lost 5 bases, with 16 bases between them. From germline, CDR1 is SEHNR and CDR2 FQNEAQ (reference sequence). Study outcomes and limitations: In type 1 diabetes patients, VDJ junctions had fewer insertions; deletions at these junctions were more frequent.

The rearrangement joins TRBV7-9 to TRBJ2-1, with D tentatively TRBD1 or TRBD2 (5 bases each). The sample consisted of central memory CD4+ T cells from blood. The receptor's source is a woman aged 18-35 years in good health. CDR3 DNA: TGTGCCAGCAGCCCAGGGACCCTAAGCAACAATGAGCAGTTCTTC. Its translation: CASSPGTLSNNEQFF.